The 22 T cell receptor beta chains reported below all come from one sample, sequenced in a study of PD-1 blockade in mismatch repair-deficient tumors. The assay was immunoSEQ multiplex PCR, and TCRdb's table has in-frame clones only and misses some. The repertoire holds about 110,000 clones, 60% to 85% seen once, with approximately 4.7% in the top ten. This specimen consisted of peripheral blood, obtained more than 58 weeks after starting pembrolizumab. These receptors originate from an adult with mismatch repair-deficient cancer.

This chain links TRBV28 with TRBJ1-1; D unclear. This CDR3 contains 11 residues. Germline values: CDR1 MDHEN, CDR2 SYDVKM. Trimming left V 7 bases short and J 1 base short, with 4 bases between. The CDR3 spells CASNRNTEAFF. The CDR3, as DNA: TGTGCCAGCAACAGGAACACTGAAGCTTTCTTT.

The chain carries TRBV30 and TRBJ1-2; perhaps TRBD1 as D (5 bases). V was clipped by 5 bases and J by 2 bases, with 9 bases between them. From germline, CDR1 is GTSNPN and CDR2 SVGIG (reference sequence). This CDR3 region has 12 residues. CDR3 protein: CAWGGRNYGYTF. Written as DNA, the CDR3 is TGTGCCTGGGGGGGACGGAACTATGGCTACACCTTC.

This chain links TRBV2 with TRBJ1-5; the match to TRBD1 covers 7 bases. This CDR3 region has 15 residues. V lost 9 bases, J lost 4 bases, and 12 bases stayed unmatched. CDR1 SNHLY and CDR2 FYNNEI come from the germline V gene. As DNA, the CDR3 is TGTGCCAGTCGACAGGGCCAGAACATAAATCAGCCCCAGCATTTT. This gives the protein CASRQGQNINQPQHF. The entire variable domain, with the rest obtained from reference TRBV2 and TRBJ1-5, is as follows: EPEVTQTPSHQVTQMGQEVILRCVPISNHLYFYWYRQILGQKVEFLVSFYNNEISEKSEIFDDQFSVERPDGSNFTLKIRSTKLEDSAMYFCASRQGQNINQPQHFGDGTRLSIL.

CDR3 in DNA: TGTGCCAGCTCACCAGGGACGCAAGGGGTTCAGCCCCAGCATTTT. Protein product: CASSPGTQGVQPQHF. The rearrangement uses TRBV18 and TRBJ1-5; maybe TRBD1 (5 bases). The ends were cut back, 2 bases at V and 6 bases at J, with 14 bases in the middle. The length of the CDR3 is 15 residues. Germline V lookup: CDR1 KGHSH, CDR2 LQKENI.

This chain joins TRBV11-3 and TRBJ2-1, with TRBD2 matching over 10 bases. The CDR3 spans 17 residues. Germline V gives CDR1 SGHNT, CDR2 YENEEA. After removal of 1 base from V and 8 bases from J, the junction contained 11 bases not matched to a gene. The CDR3 region has the DNA TGTGCCAGCAGCTTAGTCCTAGCGGGAGTGACATACGATGAGCAGTTCTTC. Translated: CASSLVLAGVTYDEQFF.

The rearrangement joins TRBV5-4 to TRBJ2-7; no reliable D call. V lost 0 bases and J 0 bases, leaving 4 bases between the germline ends. Germline loops: CDR1 SGHNT, CDR2 YYREEE (reference sequence). CDR3 length: 13 amino acids. This CDR3 is CASSLVSSYEQYF. CDR3 sequence (DNA): TGTGCCAGCAGCTTGGTGAGCTCCTACGAGCAGTACTTC.

A single count supports this clone. The V and J genes are TRBV11-1 and TRBJ2-1; D call uncertain. V lost 3 bases and J lost 1, with 16 bases in between. The CDR3 is 17 amino acids. Germline V CDR1 and CDR2: SGHAT, FQDESV (reference sequence). The CDR3 sequence is CASSFVRDLVSYNEQFF. CDR3 nucleotide sequence: TGTGCCAGCAGCTTTGTTCGTGACCTAGTGTCCTACAATGAGCAGTTCTTC.

This clone was detected once. This chain links TRBV21-1 with TRBJ1-5. TRBV21-1 is a recognized pseudogene. CDR3 size: 16 residues. The CDR3 sequence: CASSKDSGGGHQPQHF. CDR3 coding DNA: TGTGCCAGCAGCAAAGACTCCGGAGGGGGGCATCAGCCCCAGCATTTT.

The rearrangement uses TRBV6-5 and TRBJ1-1; D is unresolved. Trimming cost V 2 bases and J 3 bases, with 13 bases left between them. CDR3 length: 15 amino acids. Germline assignment: CDR1 MNHEY and CDR2 SVGAGI. CDR3 region: CASSYRGGWDTEAFF. Written as DNA, the CDR3 is TGTGCCAGCAGTTACCGTGGTGGATGGGACACTGAAGCTTTCTTT.

This sequence joins TRBV6-5 and TRBJ2-7; possible D gene TRBD1, 6 bases. The length of the CDR3 is 15 residues. Germline CDR1 and CDR2: MNHEY and SVGAGI. V lost 0 bases and J lost 0, with 9 bases in between. The CDR3 protein is CASSYSPDSSYEQYF. CDR3 coding DNA: TGTGCCAGCAGTTACTCCCCGGACAGCTCCTACGAGCAGTACTTC.

V is TRBV7-2 and J is TRBJ1-5; the match to TRBD1 covers 12 bases. The CDR3 runs 16 residues. Germline-derived CDR1 and CDR2 are SGHTA and FQGNSA. Unmatched junction bases numbered 5, after V lost 2 bases and J lost 6 bases. The CDR3 DNA is TGTGCCAGCAGCTTATACCCGGGACAGGGGGCTCAGCCCCAGCATTTT. This translates into CASSLYPGQGAQPQHF.

The chain links TRBV10-3 to TRBJ1-1, with D possibly matching TRBD1 (5 bases). CDR1 ENHRY and CDR2 SYGVKD come from the germline V gene. The CDR3 contains 13 residues. Trimming cost V 10 bases and J 11 bases, with 23 bases left between them. CDR3 sequence reads: CATLLEDTRRAFF. The CDR3 DNA reads TGTGCCACCCTATTGGAGGACACCAGAAGGGCTTTCTTT.

The chain carries TRBV29-1 and TRBJ2-1; the match to TRBD2 covers 12 bases. Germline V gives CDR1 SQVTM, CDR2 ANQGSEA. The ends lost 6 bases at V and 4 bases at J; junction bases unmatched: 4. This CDR3 comprises 14 residues. DNA of the CDR3: TGCAGCGTGGTTGGACTAGCGGGGTACAATGAGCAGTTCTTC. Translation gives CSVVGLAGYNEQFF.

The rearrangement uses TRBV11-2 and TRBJ2-1, with D possibly matching TRBD2 (6 bases). V lost 1 base and J 0 bases, leaving 7 bases between the germline ends. Germline-derived CDR1 and CDR2 are SGHAT and FQNNGV. The CDR3 is 15 residues long. The DNA for the CDR3 is TGTGCCAGCAGCTTAGGGCGGGGCTCCTACAATGAGCAGTTCTTC. It translates to CASSLGRGSYNEQFF.

This chain links TRBV18 with TRBJ1-2, with TRBD1 identical over 7 bases. There are 13 residues in the CDR3. The germline CDR1 and CDR2 sequences are KGHSH and LQKENI. V was pared by 3 bases and J by 4 bases, with 2 bases of the junction left unmatched. CDR3 residues: CASSPPGGYGYTF. The DNA of the CDR3 is TGTGCCAGCTCACCCCCAGGGGGCTATGGCTACACCTTC.

V gene TRBV7-6 combines with J gene TRBJ2-7; D not resolved. With 5 bases removed from V and 3 bases from J, the gap between germline ends came to 11 bases. Germline-derived CDR1 and CDR2 are SGHVS and FNYEAQ. The CDR3 is made up of 13 amino acids. In nucleotides, the CDR3 is TGTGCCAGCAGCCAACGCCCGAGCTACGAGCAGTACTTC. This encodes CASSQRPSYEQYF. The variable domain in full, completed from reference TRBV7-6 and TRBJ2-7, reads GAGVSQSPRYKVTKRGQDVALRCDPISGHVSLYWYRQALGQGPEFLTYFNYEAQQDKSGLPNDRFSAERPEGSISTLTIQRTEQRDSAMYRCASSQRPSYEQYFGPGTRLTVT.

This chain joins TRBV7-3 and TRBJ2-1; 14 bases line up with TRBD2. Germline CDR1 is SGHTA and CDR2 is FQGTGA. The CDR3 spans 18 residues. V shed 5 bases and J 8 bases; nucleotides not matched to a gene: 14. The CDR3 sequence: CASSPRLAGGPDFYEQFF. The CDR3 DNA follows: TGTGCCAGCAGCCCTAGACTAGCGGGAGGGCCTGATTTCTATGAGCAGTTCTTC.

V and J are TRBV19 and TRBJ2-7; D is ambiguous. The V end lost 3 bases, the J end lost 4 bases, and 10 bases lay between the germline ends. This CDR3 is 13 amino acids long. CDR1 and CDR2 from the germline V gene are LNHDA and SQIVND (reference sequence). CDR3 sequence: CASSMGLGYEQYF. The CDR3 bases are TGTGCCAGTAGTATGGGCCTAGGTTACGAGCAGTACTTC.

This chain connects TRBV5-1 to TRBJ1-4; the D gene is possibly TRBD1 (5 bases). With 1 base removed from V and 2 bases from J, the gap between germline ends came to 9 bases. The germline V gene has CDR1 SGHRS and CDR2 YFSETQ. The CDR3 is made up of 15 amino acids. DNA for the CDR3: TGCGCCAGCAGCTTGATAAGGGGTACTAATGAAAAACTGTTTTTT. Its translation is CASSLIRGTNEKLFF.

The rearrangement links TRBV19 to TRBJ1-2; 7 nucleotides align to TRBD1. Germline V gene lookup returns CDR1 LNHDA and CDR2 SQIVND (reference sequence). The V and J ends lost 2 bases and 4 bases, in that order; junction bases with no gene match: 1. The CDR3 has 13 amino acids. CDR3 coding DNA: TGTGCCAGTAGTATACGACAGGGCTATGGCTACACCTTC. Encoded protein: CASSIRQGYGYTF.

This clone has just one count. The J gene is TRBJ2-1, the V gene TRBV27, with TRBD2 matching 10 bases. Germline V gives CDR1 MNHEY, CDR2 SMNVEV (reference sequence). After removal of 4 bases from V and 8 bases from J, the junction contained 14 bases not matched to a gene. This CDR3 comprises 17 residues. The CDR3 is CASSSGPGLADGDEQFF. The CDR3 DNA reads as TGTGCCAGCAGTTCGGGCCCAGGACTAGCGGATGGGGATGAGCAGTTCTTC.

J is TRBJ2-5 and V is TRBV7-2; possibly TRBD1 for D (7 bases). The CDR3 is made up of 15 amino acids. Germline CDR1 and CDR2: SGHTA and FQGNSA. V was pared by 3 bases and J by 3 bases, with 14 bases between. CDR3 nucleotide sequence: TGTGCCAGCAGCTTTGGGGGGACAGAAGAAGAGACCCAGTACTTC. Amino acids: CASSFGGTEEETQYF.